This T cell receptor (beta chain) derives from a study of human T cells and chemical hapten exposure (dated by TCRdb to the early 2020s). Notes on the research overall: Libraries were pooled for sequencing, and per-sample TCR yields varied mainly because of small differences in library volumes within the pool. Both TCR alpha and TCR beta chains were sequenced from each blood RNA sample. In alopecia patients, the study followed how the peripheral blood TCR repertoire changed in vivo over primary and secondary sensitization to diphenylcyclopropenone (DPC), a hapten.

Sample time point, as interpreted from the label and publication: healthy volunteer bleed at 6 weeks. Total RNA was extracted from unfractionated whole blood collected in Tempus Blood RNA tubes. Five or six healthy volunteers served as TCR sequencing controls and were bled at day 0, 2 weeks and 6 weeks. Library method: RACE. The sequencer listed for this sample is NextSeq 500. During library preparation, unique molecular identifiers were attached to individual cDNA molecules so that TCRs could be counted in a quantitative, reproducible way. The paper's processing steps were these. A median of around 96,000 TCRs per sample was observed, with a range of about 20,000 to 690,600. The Decombinator software suite was used to annotate the V, J and CDR3 of the TCR reads. For PS versus PT1 abundance plots, all samples were subsampled to the same number of TCRs (28,000). TCRs were defined as expanded if absent before sensitization and observed at least eight times at the 2-week time point. The public reads were reanalyzed by TCRdb: fastp trimming at Q25, MiXCR alignment, in-frame beta chains only. All rows with the same CDR3 protein become a single entry with the most common DNA and genes. The V and J calls were determined by TCRdb, not by the authors. In all, the sample holds fewer than 40,000 distinct CDR3 sequences, and 5.5% of those were seen once. The biggest ten clones account for roughly 13% of the sample.

V is cut back by 0 bases and J by 8 bases, with 1 base in the junction unmatched. Including cysteine and phenylalanine, the CDR3 has 13 amino acids. CDR3 DNA is the only sequence kept; it has 39 bases, read in frame from the first base. CDR1 and CDR2, per the germline V gene, are KGHSH and LQKENI. This clonotype was detected many times. No antigen is known for it. Qualities for individual bases were not recorded, and no much larger clone is one base off. Overall study results and their limits: After repeated subsampling, the strength of the expansion versus patch-test correlation and the threshold at which it became significant changed. The number of TCRs above 1 in 1000 frequency did not change with DPC sensitization; there was no evidence of global repertoire structure alterations.

The V and J genes are TRBV18 and TRBJ1-5; 7 nucleotides in the junction match TRBD1. The receptor was isolated from a human donor in good health. Some clones in this sample may be carry-over from other donors' samples. Sequencing was carried out using whole blood. This receptor carries the CDR3 CASSPPTGKPQHF. The DNA sequence reads TGTGCCAGCTCACCACCGACAGGGAAGCCCCAGCATTTT.